These 21 T cell receptor beta chains were sequenced from one sample in a study of post-analysis software for immune sequencing data. Study-wide findings and caveats: Patients used about 5 TRBV segments, including TRBV5-6, TRBV5-1 and TRBV20-1, more often than controls.

Antigens of these TCRs are unknown. The TCR beta cDNA libraries carried unique molecular identifiers. TCRdb called the PCR reads again in MiXCR, with one record for every CDR3 protein. The sample consists of hundreds of thousands of distinct CDR3 sequences, over 35% of them appearing once. The sample consisted of blood. Receptors originate from a girl aged 10 to 17 with multiple sclerosis.

This clonotype appeared a few times. The chain combines TRBV5-1 with TRBJ2-1, with D unclear. The V and J ends lost 2 bases and 9 bases respectively, with 9 bases between them. Germline CDR1 and CDR2: SGHRS and YFSETQ. This CDR3 has 12 residues. The CDR3 nucleotides are TGCGCCAGCAGCTTATCGATCGGTGAGCAGTTCTTC. As protein: CASSLSIGEQFF.

J is TRBJ2-1 and V is TRBV6-1, with a weak D call TRBD2 (6 bases). The CDR3 is 12 residues long. V lost 7 bases, J lost 13 bases, and 17 bases lay in between. The germline CDR1 and CDR2 sequences are MNHNS and SASEGT. CDR3 sequence reads: CASTLGSGRQFF. CDR3 nucleotides: TGTGCCAGCACCCTCGGGAGTGGTCGTCAGTTCTTC.

This sequence joins TRBV29-1 and TRBJ1-1; no firm D call. Germline V gene sequence: CDR1 SQVTM, CDR2 ANQGSEA. The CDR3 totals 13 residues. The V end was cut by 6 bases, the J end by 6 bases, with 17 bases between. The CDR3 reads CSVRPTILPEAFF. For the CDR3, the DNA is TGCAGCGTGCGACCGACCATCCTCCCTGAAGCTTTCTTT.

The sample holds a few counts of this clonotype. The chain carries TRBV4-3 and TRBJ1-2; a possible D gene is TRBD1 (6 bases). The germline CDR1 and CDR2 sequences are LGHNA and YSLEER. The CDR3 sequence is 16 residues long. V lost 3 bases and J 2 bases, leaving 16 bases between the germline ends. This CDR3 reads CASSQAIRGPNYGYTF. The DNA for the CDR3 is TGCGCCAGCAGCCAGGCTATCAGGGGACCCAACTATGGCTACACCTTC.

The V and J genes are TRBV12-3 or TRBV12-4 and TRBJ2-7; 8 positions agree with TRBD1. The CDR3 length is 15 residues. The V gene end was trimmed by 4 bases and the J gene end by 2 bases; junction bases not matched to a gene: 7. The CDR3 DNA reads TGTGCCAGCAGTTCCCTGGACAGGGCCCCCTACGAGCAGTACTTC. Translation: CASSSLDRAPYEQYF.

This clonotype appeared once. The rearrangement links TRBV5-1 to TRBJ1-2; perhaps TRBD1 as D (5 bases). V lost 6 bases to trimming and J lost 10 bases, with 19 bases between them. Germline assignment: CDR1 SGHRS and CDR2 YFSETQ. The CDR3 has 13 amino acids. In nucleotides, the CDR3 is TGCGCCAGCACCTTTGGGGGAGTAGGGACCTACACCTTC. Translated, it gives CASTFGGVGTYTF.

The rearrangement uses TRBV9 and TRBJ1-2; perhaps TRBD1 as D (6 bases). The germline gives CDR1 SGDLS, CDR2 YYNGEE. This CDR3 is built from 14 residues. V was cut by 1 base and J by 4 bases, with 11 bases left in between. The CDR3 is CASSVPDSPYGYTF. Written as DNA, the CDR3 is TGTGCCAGCAGCGTACCGGACAGCCCCTATGGCTACACCTTC.

This clonotype was found a few times. V is TRBV20-1 and J is TRBJ1-2; tentatively, D is TRBD1 (6 bases). The germline gives CDR1 DFQATT, CDR2 SNEGSKA (reference sequence). The CDR3 is 13 residues long. Between the trimmed V and J ends, which lost 3 bases and 2 bases, there was a span of 10 bases. The CDR3 sequence: CSASRGYNYGYTF. The CDR3 DNA reads TGCAGTGCTAGCAGGGGCTACAACTATGGCTACACCTTC.

This clonotype was recorded a few times. The chain couples TRBV15 to TRBJ2-5, with 7 bases fitting TRBD2. The germline V gene encodes CDR1 LNHNV and CDR2 YYDKDF (reference sequence). The CDR3 has 15 residues. The V gene end was trimmed by 1 base and the J gene end by 5 bases; junction bases not matched to a gene: 7. DNA for the CDR3: TGTGCCACCAGCAGAGGCGGGAGTCCTCAGGAGACCCAGTACTTC. Protein sequence: CATSRGGSPQETQYF.

The rearrangement joins TRBV7-9 to TRBJ1-1; 7 nucleotides match TRBD1. V lost 4 bases and J lost 1; bases outside the gene matches: 6. The germline V gene has CDR1 SEHNR and CDR2 FQNEAQ (reference sequence). The CDR3 is 15 amino acids. DNA of the CDR3: TGTGCCAGCAGCTACTACCGGGACAGGAACACTGAAGCTTTCTTT. As protein: CASSYYRDRNTEAFF.

This clonotype was observed a few times. The chain joins TRBV4-1 to TRBJ2-1; D possibly corresponds to TRBD2 (6 bases). The germline V and J ends were trimmed by 5 bases and 5 bases, with 10 bases remaining between them. The length of the CDR3 is 13 residues. From germline, CDR1 is MGHRA and CDR2 YSYEKL. CDR3: CASSLRGNNEQFF. The CDR3 bases are TGCGCCAGCAGCTTGCGGGGTAACAATGAGCAGTTCTTC.

This clonotype was counted between two and nine times. This chain uses TRBV4-1 with TRBJ2-1; D uncertain. V lost 0 bases, J lost 2 bases, and 14 bases lay in between. Germline CDR1 MGHRA, CDR2 YSYEKL. The CDR3 extends over 17 amino acids. The CDR3 sequence is CASSQENRGGAYNEQFF. The DNA for the CDR3 is TGCGCCAGCAGCCAAGAAAACCGTGGCGGAGCCTACAATGAGCAGTTCTTC.

The gene calls are TRBV12-3 or TRBV12-4 and TRBJ2-3; TRBD1 matches 9 bases. V lost 7 bases and J lost 6; bases outside the gene matches: 8. CDR3 size: 14 residues. This CDR3 reads CASTLRTGADTQYF. CDR3 nucleotide sequence: TGTGCCAGCACCCTAAGGACAGGGGCGGATACGCAGTATTTT.

V is TRBV4-1 and J is TRBJ2-5; 11 nucleotides match TRBD2. Germline trimming cut 5 bases from V and 1 base from J; bases unmatched to any gene: 3. The V gene's germline CDR1 is MGHRA and CDR2 YSYEKL. The CDR3 extends over 15 amino acids. The CDR3 coding sequence is TGCGCCAGCAGCACGGGACTAGCGGTCCAAGAGACCCAGTACTTC. This codes for CASSTGLAVQETQYF.

The chain links TRBV11-2 to TRBJ2-3; D remains ambiguous. The germline gives CDR1 SGHAT, CDR2 FQNNGV. This CDR3 spans 14 amino acids. Trimming shortened V by 0 bases and J by 6 bases, and 10 bases separated the two germline ends. CDR3 DNA: TGTGCCAGCAGCTTAGAAATACGTGTGGATACGCAGTATTTT. Translated: CASSLEIRVDTQYF.

The chain is built from TRBV30 and TRBJ2-1; tentatively, D is TRBD2 (7 bases). Per the germline V gene, CDR1 is GTSNPN and CDR2 is SVGIG (reference sequence). CDR3 length equals 15 residues. Trimming left V 0 bases short and J 3 bases short, with 12 bases between. CDR3 region: CAWSVGGDFYNEQFF. For the CDR3, the DNA is TGTGCCTGGAGTGTAGGGGGGGACTTCTACAATGAGCAGTTCTTC.

The J gene is TRBJ1-2, the V gene TRBV9; the match to TRBD1 covers 10 bases. Germline-derived CDR1 and CDR2 are SGDLS and YYNGEE. The CDR3 totals 15 residues. Trimming removed 4 bases from V and 4 bases from J; junction bases left unmatched: 7. Here the CDR3 DNA reads TGTGCCAGCAGCCCCCGGGGACAGGGGCGCTATGGCTACACCTTC. Translating it yields CASSPRGQGRYGYTF.

The V call is TRBV20-1, the J call TRBJ2-1, with 7 positions matching TRBD2. The V gene's germline CDR1 is DFQATT and CDR2 SNEGSKA (reference sequence). V trimming: 3 bases; J trimming: 4 bases; junction bases outside the gene matches: 9. CDR3 length: 15 amino acids. CDR3 in DNA: TGCAGTGCTAGTCTCGTCCTAGCGGTTTACAATGAGCAGTTCTTC. Translated: CSASLVLAVYNEQFF.

A few counts support this clonotype. V is TRBV20-1 and J is TRBJ2-3; 8 positions match TRBD2. V gave up 4 bases and J gave up 7 bases; unmatched junction bases: 13. The germline V gene has CDR1 DFQATT and CDR2 SNEGSKA (reference sequence). The CDR3 is made up of 15 amino acids. CDR3 DNA sequence: TGCAGTGCTAATCCCATGGCGGGAGGACTGAATACGCAGTATTTT. Translating gives CSANPMAGGLNTQYF.

This clonotype appeared a few times. V usage is TRBV9 and J usage is TRBJ2-1; maybe TRBD2 (6 bases). Germline V gene data show CDR1 as SGDLS and CDR2 as YYNGEE. Trimming pared 0 bases from V and 2 bases from J, leaving 12 bases between. The CDR3 has 16 residues. The CDR3 region is CASSVAPSAPYNEQFF. The CDR3 DNA reads TGTGCCAGCAGCGTAGCTCCTAGCGCGCCCTACAATGAGCAGTTCTTC.

The J gene is TRBJ1-1, the V gene TRBV5-1, with D tentatively TRBD1 (5 bases). The CDR3 covers 14 residues. Trimming cost V 4 bases and J 6 bases, with 16 bases left between them. CDR1 SGHRS and CDR2 YFSETQ come from the germline V gene. CDR3 bases: TGCGCCAGCAGCCTTACCGGCTCGGGGGCTGAAGCTTTCTTT. Protein: CASSLTGSGAEAFF.